This T cell receptor beta chain comes out of a study of T-cell memory formation after mild COVID-19. Whole-study context: Clusters of TCRs were largely donor specific. Study results and limitations: Clones that contracted from day 15 to 85 had balanced CD4/CD8; later expanders were CD4+ biased.

Constant-segment primers and 5'RACE yielded cDNA libraries for TCR alpha and TCR beta, each carrying sample barcodes and UMIs. TCRdb redid the calling of the 5' RACE reads with MiXCR, one entry per CDR3 protein. The sample lists tens of thousands of distinct CDR3 sequences; more than 10% were seen once. Notes on this clonotype: Its antigen is currently unknown.

Sequenced sample: PBMCs or a T cell subset sorted from them (not recorded which). This clonotype was obtained from a man aged 18 to 30 who had mild COVID-19 (a few samples of this study predate the infection). Cell type and time point are not known.

The CDR3, as DNA: TGTGCCACCAGCGAGGCGGGGCCTAATGAAAAACTGTTTTTT. This codes for CATSEAGPNEKLFF. The genes are TRBV24-1 and TRBJ1-4; perhaps TRBD1 as D (5 bases). Germline assignment: CDR1 KGHDR and CDR2 SFDVKD. The V end was cut by 7 bases, the J end by 3 bases, with 11 bases between. The CDR3 length is 14 residues.